A single sample gave rise to the 26 T cell receptor beta chains below, sequenced in a study of Tregs in tolerant kidney transplant recipients. Assay: immunoSEQ multiplex PCR; the TCRdb copy retains only in-frame clones and omits some. Here the sample table reports roughly 34,000 clones. Sequencing was performed on CD8+ T cells from blood, taken before the transplant. These receptors all stem from a human donor who received a combined kidney and bone marrow transplant.

Of note for this clone: The read ends 3 residues early relative to the CDR3; the germline J gene fills the gap. The sample carries other DNA sequences with the same CDR3. The gene calls are TRBV18 and TRBJ2-1; 11 nucleotides line up with TRBD2. Germline values: CDR1 KGHSH, CDR2 LQKENI. J was trimmed by 6 bases and V by 3 bases; bases with no gene match: 13. The CDR3 contains 18 residues. CDR3 protein: CASSPAGDSGGAFNEQFF. The part of the CDR3 DNA that was read is TGTGCCAGCTCACCCGCCGGGGATAGCGGGGGGGCCTTCAATGAG.

The sequenced part of the CDR3 DNA is TGTGCCAGCAGTGAAGAAGGAGCGGGGGCTTACAATGAG. It is translated as CASSEEGAGAYNE. The CDR3, in full, reads CASSEEGAGAYNEQFF. The chain couples TRBV6-1 to TRBJ2-1, with TRBD2 matching over 8 bases. The read comes to an end 3 residues before the CDR3 does, leaving the germline J gene to fill in the end. From germline, CDR1 is MNHNS and CDR2 SASEGT. The CDR3 length is 16 residues. Germline trimming cut 1 base from V and 4 bases from J; bases unmatched to any gene: 6.

Remarks on this clone: The sequence runs out 3 residues before the end of the CDR3; the remainder is reconstructed from the germline J gene. This chain connects TRBV18 to TRBJ1-2; a possible D gene is TRBD1 (6 bases). The V gene's germline CDR1 is KGHSH and CDR2 LQKENI. The CDR3 is 15 residues long. V was clipped by 4 bases and J by 6 bases, with 18 bases between them. This CDR3 is CASSLTTGETHGYTF. CDR3 DNA, as far as it was read: TGTGCCAGCTCACTCACGACAGGAGAGACCCATGGC. Full variable domain (missing parts from reference TRBV18 and TRBJ1-2): NAGVMQNPRHLVRRRGQEARLRCSPMKGHSHVYWYRQLPEEGLKFMVYLQKENIIDESGMPKERFSAEFPKEGPSILRIQQVVRGDSAAYFCASSLTTGETHGYTFGSGTRLTVV.

The CDR3 bases that were read are TGTGCCAGCAGCTCTTACCTATCGGCCTACGAG. It specifies CASSSYLSAYE. The CDR3, in full, reads CASSSYLSAYEQYF. The rearrangement joins TRBV7-2 to TRBJ2-7; D gene ambiguous. The DNA ends 3 residues before the CDR3 does, and the rest of the CDR3 is filled in from the germline J gene. The germline V gene encodes CDR1 SGHTA and CDR2 FQGNSA. This CDR3 is 14 amino acids long. V was pared by 4 bases and J by 2 bases, with 12 bases between.

As concerns this clone: The junction departs from the called germline gene at one end, perhaps through a read error. Read coverage stops 3 residues before the CDR3 terminus; the germline J gene supplies the remainder. The chain is built from TRBV2 and TRBJ1-2; D gene uncertain. The CDR3 covers 13 residues. Germline values: CDR1 SNHLY, CDR2 FYNNEI. The CDR3 DNA, read in part, is TGTACCAGCAGTGAAGTAGTAGGGTCAGGC. This codes for CTSSEVVGSG. The whole CDR3 protein reads CTSSEVVGSGYTF.

Points on this clone: The CDR3 extends 3 residues past the end of the read, so its final part is completed from the germline J gene. The chain uses TRBV10-1 and TRBJ2-2, with 9 nucleotides matching TRBD1. Germline CDR1 is WNHNN and CDR2 is SYGVQD (reference sequence). V gave up 10 bases and J gave up 2 bases; unmatched junction bases: 11. The CDR3 contains 16 residues. CDR3 loop: CANTARDRANTGELFF. CDR3 DNA (partial): TGCGCCAACACCGCCCGGGACAGGGCTAACACCGGGGAG.

Turning to this clone: The read falls 3 residues short of the CDR3 end, and the missing part is taken from the germline J gene. The gene calls are TRBV5-1 and TRBJ1-2, with a possible D match to TRBD1 (6 bases). CDR3 length equals 17 residues. V lost 1 base and J 0 bases, leaving 16 bases between the germline ends. Germline V gives CDR1 SGHRS, CDR2 YFSETQ. CDR3 DNA, as far as it was read: TGCGCCAGCAGCTTGCGGTCAGGGGATGGAGCTAACTATGGC. Translated, it gives CASSLRSGDGANYG. In full, the CDR3 reads CASSLRSGDGANYGYTF.

In regard to this clone: Coverage ceases 3 residues before the CDR3 finishes, and the germline J gene fills in the end. This chain uses TRBV7-8 with TRBJ1-4, with a weak D call TRBD1 (6 bases). The V gene lost 5 bases and the J gene lost 0 bases, with 13 bases spanning the gap. Germline-derived CDR1 and CDR2 are SGHVS and FQNEAQ. CDR3 length: 16 amino acids. The CDR3 protein is CASSPRTATTNEKLFF. CDR3 DNA, as far as it was read: TGTGCCAGCAGCCCTAGGACAGCCACAACTAATGAAAAA.

CDR3 DNA (partial): TGTGCCAGCAGTCCCCTTCCGTACCAAGAGACC. This gives the protein CASSPLPYQET. The complete CDR3 protein is CASSPLPYQETQYF. The V and J genes are TRBV7-9 and TRBJ2-5; D ambiguous. The CDR3 is cut off 3 residues early in the read; its end comes from the germline J gene. Germline lookup yields CDR1 SEHNR and CDR2 FQNEAQ (reference sequence). V was cut by 6 bases and J by 0 bases, with 11 bases left in between. The CDR3 loop spans 14 amino acids.

About this clone: The read ends 3 residues early relative to the CDR3; the germline J gene fills the gap. The chain recombines TRBV19 with TRBJ2-7, with a tentative D call TRBD2 (6 bases). Deletions cut 3 bases from V and 6 bases from J, with 12 bases between. Germline assignment: CDR1 LNHDA and CDR2 SQIVND (reference sequence). CDR3 length equals 13 residues. The CDR3 bases that were read are TGTGCCAGTAGTATTGGGGCGGGGACCGAG. Translation: CASSIGAGTE. The entire CDR3 protein is CASSIGAGTEQYF.

As regards this clone: The CDR3 extends 3 residues past the end of the read, so its final part is completed from the germline J gene. This chain uses TRBV5-1 with TRBJ1-2; 9 nucleotides match TRBD1. This CDR3 is 15 amino acids long. V lost 2 bases and J lost 4; bases outside the gene matches: 6. Germline V gene lookup returns CDR1 SGHRS and CDR2 YFSETQ. The CDR3 loop is CASSFDPGQGYGYTF. CDR3 DNA, as far as it was read: TGCGCCAGCAGCTTTGATCCGGGACAGGGCTATGGC.

Comments on this clone: The sequenced fragment ends 3 residues before the CDR3 boundary, so the rest is inferred from the germline J gene. This chain links TRBV19 with TRBJ1-5, with 8 positions matching TRBD1. This CDR3 spans 13 amino acids. CDR1 is LNHDA and CDR2 is SQIVND in the germline V gene (reference sequence). The DNA read from the CDR3 is TGTGCCAGTAGTTCAGGGGGCGCGGGACCC. Encoded protein: CASSSGGAGP. The whole CDR3 is CASSSGGAGPQHF.

CDR3 bases read: TGCAGCGTTGGAAGAGTAGGACAGTCCGGGGAG. Translation: CSVGRVGQSGE. The entire CDR3 sequence reads CSVGRVGQSGELFF. V is TRBV29-1 and J is TRBJ2-2, with TRBD1 as a possible D gene (6 bases). Sequencing ends 3 residues short of the CDR3 end; the germline J gene provides the rest. Germline CDR1 reads SQVTM; CDR2 reads ANQGSEA. V was clipped by 4 bases and J by 6 bases, with 15 bases between them. This CDR3 comprises 14 residues.

With respect to this clone: The read terminates 3 residues before the CDR3 end, so the remaining end is supplied by the germline J gene. J is TRBJ2-7 and V is TRBV19; D ambiguous. The germline V and J ends were trimmed by 0 bases and 0 bases, with 6 bases remaining between them. This CDR3 is 14 amino acids long. CDR1 LNHDA and CDR2 SQIVND come from the germline V gene (reference sequence). This CDR3 reads CASSIEILSYEQYF. The covered CDR3 bases are TGTGCCAGTAGTATAGAAATCCTCTCCTACGAG.

Notes on this clone: The read finishes 3 residues shy of the CDR3 end, and the germline J gene is used to complete it. The chain couples TRBV7-9 to TRBJ2-7, with TRBD1 matching 8 bases. The germline CDR1 and CDR2 sequences are SEHNR and FQNEAQ (reference sequence). Trimming cost V 5 bases and J 3 bases; bases outside gene matches: 9. CDR3 length equals 15 residues. CDR3 DNA (partial): TGTGCCAGCAGCAATTATCAGGGGGCGAACTACGAG. Translated, it gives CASSNYQGANYE. The entire CDR3 protein reads CASSNYQGANYEQYF.

This CDR3 reads CASSLAKERQGFSSSYGNTIYF. The covered CDR3 bases are TGCGCCAGCAGCTTGGCCAAGGAGAGACAGGGGTTTTCATCTTCGTACGGAAACACC. The J gene is TRBJ1-3, the V gene TRBV5-1; 8 bases are shared with TRBD1. The read ends 3 residues before the CDR3 terminus; that terminus is restored from the germline J gene. CDR1 SGHRS and CDR2 YFSETQ come from the germline V gene. J was trimmed by 4 bases and V by 0 bases; bases with no gene match: 24. This CDR3 spans 22 amino acids. Full variable domain (rest looked up from reference TRBV5-1 and TRBJ1-3): KAGVTQTPRYLIKTRGQQVTLSCSPISGHRSVSWYQQTPGQGLQFLFEYFSETQRNKGNFPGRFSGRQFSNSRSEMNVSTLELGDSALYLCASSLAKERQGFSSSYGNTIYFGEGSWLTVV.

Concerning this clone itself: The DNA ends 3 residues before the CDR3 does, and the rest of the CDR3 is filled in from the germline J gene. J is TRBJ2-5 and V is TRBV2; maybe TRBD2 (5 bases). CDR1 and CDR2 (germline): SNHLY, FYNNEI. The length of the CDR3 is 11 residues. V dropped 8 bases and J dropped 5 bases, with 9 bases sitting between them. The sequenced part of the CDR3 DNA is TGTGCCAGCCGGGGTATGGAGACC. Translating it yields CASRGMET. The complete CDR3 reads CASRGMETQYF. The full variable domain, in which reference TRBV2 and TRBJ2-5 provide the parts outside the CDR3, is EPEVTQTPSHQVTQMGQEVILRCVPISNHLYFYWYRQILGQKVEFLVSFYNNEISEKSEIFDDQFSVERPDGSNFTLKIRSTKLEDSAMYFCASRGMETQYFGPGTRLLVL.

In the case of this clone: The read comes to an end 3 residues before the CDR3 does, leaving the germline J gene to fill in the end. The chain joins TRBV29-1 to TRBJ2-1; 8 bases line up with TRBD1. V was pared by 7 bases and J by 4 bases, with 0 bases of the junction left unmatched. CDR3 length: 11 amino acids. Germline-derived CDR1 and CDR2 are SQVTM and ANQGSEA. CDR3 bases read: TGCAGCGGGACAGGGTACAATGAG. Translation: CSGTGYNE. The CDR3 in full is CSGTGYNEQFF.

To note about this clone: Sequencing ends 3 residues short of the CDR3 end; the germline J gene provides the rest. The genes are TRBV5-6 and TRBJ2-1; D call uncertain. Germline loops: CDR1 SGHDT, CDR2 YYEEEE. Trimming shortened V by 0 bases and J by 7 bases, and 2 bases separated the two germline ends. The CDR3 is made up of 11 amino acids. CDR3 bases read: TGTGCCAGCAGCTTGGCGAATGAG. Protein sequence: CASSLANE. The full-length CDR3 reads as CASSLANEQFF.

About this clone: Read coverage stops 3 residues before the CDR3 terminus; the germline J gene supplies the remainder. This chain connects TRBV19 to TRBJ2-3, with D possibly called TRBD1 or TRBD2 (7 bases each). V dropped 1 base and J dropped 4 bases, with 18 bases sitting between them. CDR3 length: 17 amino acids. The V gene's germline CDR1 is LNHDA and CDR2 SQIVND (reference sequence). The CDR3 bases that were read are TGTGCCAGTAGTATAGCACAGGGGAGGGTGGTGGCAGATACG. Its protein is CASSIAQGRVVADT. In full, the CDR3 is CASSIAQGRVVADTQYF. Together with reference TRBV19 and TRBJ2-3, the CDR3 gives the full variable domain: DGGITQSPKYLFRKEGQNVTLSCEQNLNHDAMYWYRQDPGQGLRLIYYSQIVNDFQKGDIAEGYSVSREKKESFPLTVTSAQKNPTAFYLCASSIAQGRVVADTQYFGPGTRLTVL.

A note on this clone: From the germline J gene comes the end of the CDR3, since the read stops 3 residues before it. The chain couples TRBV13 to TRBJ2-3; 7 bases are shared with TRBD1. Germline V CDR1 and CDR2: PRHDT, FYEKMQ (reference sequence). The CDR3 is 17 residues long. The trim removed 6 bases at V and 2 bases at J, leaving 14 bases unmatched. CDR3 in amino acids: CASSLQPRTGLTDTQYF. CDR3 bases read: TGTGCCAGCAGTTTACAACCTCGGACAGGCCTCACAGATACG. The complete variable domain, with remaining parts taken from reference TRBV13 and TRBJ2-3, reads AAGVIQSPRHLIKEKRETATLKCYPIPRHDTVYWYQQGPGQDPQFLISFYEKMQSDKGSIPDRFSAQQFSDYHSELNMSSLELGDSALYFCASSLQPRTGLTDTQYFGPGTRLTVL.

A remark on this clone: The read ends 3 residues shy of where the CDR3 ends; the end is completed using the germline J gene. The V and J genes are TRBV6-2 or TRBV6-3 and TRBJ2-7; TRBD1 matches at 8 bases. The CDR3 has 15 residues. In germline, CDR1 is MNHEY, CDR2 SVGEGT. V dropped 4 bases and J dropped 0; count of bases not matched to a gene: 5. CDR3 sequence: CASSLPGTGSYEQYF. The CDR3 DNA, read in part, is TGTGCCAGCAGTTTGCCGGGGACAGGCTCCTACGAG.

The CDR3 bases that were read are TGCGCCAGCAGCTTGGCGGCAGCGGGCGGTTACGAG. This encodes CASSLAAAGGYE. The whole CDR3 region reads CASSLAAAGGYEQYF. This chain connects TRBV5-1 to TRBJ2-7; a possible D gene is TRBD2 (6 bases). The CDR3 end falls 3 residues outside the read, so it is completed with the germline J gene. Germline values: CDR1 SGHRS, CDR2 YFSETQ. The CDR3 length is 15 residues. Trimming stripped 0 bases from V and 4 bases from J, with 14 bases between.

Notes on this clone: The read ends 3 residues before the CDR3 terminus; that terminus is restored from the germline J gene. The chain combines TRBV6-1 with TRBJ2-5, with 10 bases fitting TRBD2. This CDR3 has 15 amino acids. Trimming at V came to 0 bases and at J to 5 bases, leaving 3 bases not matched to a gene. The germline V gene has CDR1 MNHNS and CDR2 SASEGT. CDR3 bases read: TGTGCCAGCAGTGAAGCTAGCGGGGGGCCGGAGACC. Protein sequence: CASSEASGGPET. The whole CDR3 sequence is CASSEASGGPETQYF.

In the case of this clone: Sequencing ends 3 residues short of the CDR3 end; the germline J gene provides the rest. The rearrangement joins TRBV19 to TRBJ2-7; D is ambiguous. V lost 4 bases to trimming and J lost 5 bases, with 9 bases between them. The CDR3 runs 12 residues. Germline V lookup: CDR1 LNHDA, CDR2 SQIVND (reference sequence). The sequenced CDR3 bases are TGTGCCAGTAGTAACCCGGGTCACGAG. Translating gives CASSNPGHE. The CDR3, in full, reads CASSNPGHEQYF.

On this clone itself: The CDR3 end is not reached by the read, which stops 3 residues before it; the germline J gene fills it in. The chain combines TRBV7-9 with TRBJ2-7; D could derive from TRBD1 or TRBD2 (6 bases each). This CDR3 spans 15 amino acids. The germline V gene encodes CDR1 SEHNR and CDR2 FQNEAQ (reference sequence). V was trimmed by 5 bases and J by 6 bases, leaving 20 bases between them. The part of the CDR3 DNA that was read is TGTGCCAGCAGCCAGGGGCCAGGGAGGAGTCTCGAG. Protein sequence: CASSQGPGRSLE. The complete CDR3 reads CASSQGPGRSLEQYF.